Listed here are 13 T cell receptor beta chains from one sample, sequenced in a study of T cells after yellow fever vaccination. TCRdb re-derived calls from the 5' RACE reads in MiXCR, one entry per CDR3 protein. The sample comprises about 220,000 distinct CDR3 sequences, 5.5% to 8.5% of which are singletons, and 1.1% rests with the top ten. Sequenced material: CD4+ T cells sorted from PBMCs, taken on the day of the yellow fever booster vaccination. These receptors were collected from a man aged 30 to 45 who received the YFV17D yellow fever vaccine.

The chain uses TRBV20-1 and TRBJ2-3, with 11 bases matching TRBD2. The length of the CDR3 is 15 residues. Germline CDR1 and CDR2: DFQATT and SNEGSKA (reference sequence). V gave up 3 bases and J gave up 5 bases; unmatched junction bases: 7. CDR3: CSARLTSGKVDTQYF. Written as DNA, the CDR3 is TGCAGTGCTAGGCTGACTAGCGGGAAGGTAGATACGCAGTATTTT.

This clonotype occurred many times. V usage is TRBV5-1 and J usage is TRBJ1-1; 10 positions agree with TRBD1. Per the germline V gene, CDR1 is SGHRS and CDR2 is YFSETQ. CDR3 length: 17 amino acids. With V trimmed by 5 bases and J by 0 bases, 10 bases remained unmatched. The CDR3, as DNA: TGCGCCAGCAGATCGGGACAGGGGATTCTCATGAACACTGAAGCTTTCTTT. This encodes CASRSGQGILMNTEAFF.

Only a few counts were recorded for this clonotype. The CDR3 coding sequence is TGCACATCAACTAAGGGGGATACTAGCACAGATACGCAGTATTTT. This sequence encodes CTSTKGDTSTDTQYF. V and J are TRBV5-1 and TRBJ2-3; maybe TRBD1 (6 bases). The CDR3 is made up of 15 amino acids. The germline V gene has CDR1 SGHRS and CDR2 YFSETQ.

This clonotype has just a few counts. V gene TRBV19 combines with J gene TRBJ2-2; 7 bases are shared with TRBD1. The V and J ends lost 0 bases and 5 bases, in that order; junction bases with no gene match: 15. Germline V gene lookup returns CDR1 LNHDA and CDR2 SQIVND (reference sequence). The CDR3 contains 19 residues. The CDR3 reads CASSIDPRQGVQRTGELFF. CDR3 in DNA: TGTGCCAGTAGTATAGACCCTAGACAGGGTGTGCAAAGAACCGGGGAGCTGTTTTTT.

This clonotype was observed at least ten times. CDR3: CSVATSTDTQYF. The CDR3 coding sequence is TGCAGCGTTGCAACAAGCACAGATACGCAGTATTTT. The V and J genes are TRBV29-1 and TRBJ2-3, with D hard to call. This CDR3 spans 12 amino acids. CDR1 SQVTM and CDR2 ANQGSEA come from the germline V gene. The V gene lost 4 bases and the J gene lost 0 bases, with 5 bases spanning the gap.

This clonotype was detected ten times or more. This chain uses TRBV6-5 with TRBJ2-2; tentatively, D is TRBD2 (5 bases). From germline, CDR1 is MNHEY and CDR2 SVGAGI. This CDR3 spans 15 amino acids. V was pared by 2 bases and J by 3 bases, with 10 bases between. CDR3: CASSYPGKHTGELFF. The CDR3 region has the DNA TGTGCCAGCAGTTACCCCGGGAAGCACACCGGGGAGCTGTTTTTT.

The CDR3 spells CSLFRDYNEQFF. For the CDR3, the DNA is TGCAGTCTATTCAGGGACTACAATGAGCAGTTCTTC. This chain joins TRBV20-1 and TRBJ2-1; TRBD1 might be the D (5 bases). This CDR3 contains 12 residues. Germline CDR1 and CDR2: DFQATT and SNEGSKA (reference sequence). With 8 bases removed from V and 3 bases from J, the gap between germline ends came to 11 bases.

J is TRBJ1-2 and V is TRBV28, with no clear D. CDR1 and CDR2 from the germline V gene are MDHEN and SYDVKM. The CDR3 is 17 residues long. Trimming took 2 bases from V and 0 from J, leaving 16 bases between them. The CDR3 protein is CASSLTTYRGANYGYTF. The CDR3 nucleotides read TGTGCCAGCAGTTTAACCACTTACAGAGGAGCTAACTATGGCTACACCTTC.

This clonotype was seen many times. V usage is TRBV7-2 and J usage is TRBJ2-3; D ambiguous. V lost 5 bases and J lost 1, with 4 bases in between. This CDR3 has 12 residues. CDR1 and CDR2 (germline): SGHTA, FQGNSA. CDR3 bases: TGTGCCAGCAGCCCCCGCACAGATACGCAGTATTTT. Amino acid sequence: CASSPRTDTQYF.

This clonotype was seen at least ten times. The chain carries TRBV3-1 and TRBJ2-3; 9 bases fit TRBD2. J lost 7 bases, V lost 0 bases, and 5 bases had no gene match. The CDR3 runs 15 residues. Germline-derived CDR1 and CDR2 are LGHDT and YNNKEL (reference sequence). The chain's CDR3 is CASSQDAGGRYTQYF. The CDR3 nucleotides are TGTGCCAGCAGCCAAGATGCGGGAGGGCGTTATACGCAGTATTTT.

This clonotype was seen only a few times. The chain carries TRBV7-9 and TRBJ2-3; D may be TRBD2 (6 bases). Trimming pared 3 bases from V and 4 bases from J, leaving 14 bases between. Germline V gives CDR1 SEHNR, CDR2 FQNEAQ (reference sequence). The CDR3 totals 15 residues. CDR3 in amino acids: CASSFGERVADTQYF. In DNA, the CDR3 is TGTGCCAGCAGCTTTGGGGAGCGGGTAGCAGATACGCAGTATTTT.

This clonotype has ten or more counts. This chain joins TRBV28 and TRBJ2-6; tentatively, D is TRBD1 (6 bases). Looked up from germline, CDR1 is MDHEN and CDR2 is SYDVKM. This CDR3 has 13 amino acids. V was clipped by 8 bases and J by 2 bases, with 7 bases between them. The CDR3 loop is CASAGAGANVLTF. DNA of the CDR3: TGTGCCAGCGCAGGGGCTGGGGCCAACGTCCTGACTTTC.

This clonotype came up many times. The chain employs TRBV12-3 or TRBV12-4 and TRBJ2-5, with 7 bases lining up with TRBD1. The J segment lost 4 bases and the V segment lost 5 bases, leaving 7 bases of the junction unmatched. The CDR3 length is 14 residues. CDR3 loop: CASSPTGQSETQYF. In DNA, the CDR3 is TGTGCCAGCAGTCCCACGGGACAGTCAGAGACCCAGTACTTC.